This is a list of T cell receptor beta chains from one sample in a study of regulatory T cells in long-lasting Graves disease. One entry per CDR3 protein results from TCRdb running MiXCR on the multiplex PCR reads. The table has fewer than 550,000 distinct CDR3 sequences, about a fifth seen once. This specimen was peripheral blood mononuclear cells (PBMCs), taken when the disease was refractory, from a patient treated with antithyroid drugs. These TCRs come from a female donor with Graves disease. Both conserved end residues are part of each CDR3. The order of the fields is V gene, clone size, D gene, J gene, CDR3 DNA, CDR3 protein. A D gene is named only where the DNA matches it firmly. Clone size is given for some rows only: seen once, a few or many times, or a class if the clone is expanded.

V gene: TRBV6-2/TRBV6-3; clone size: few; D gene: -; J gene: TRBJ1-5; CDR3 DNA: TGTGCCAGCAGTTACTCGTCAGTACGTGGCAATCAGCCCCAGCATTTT; CDR3 protein: CASSYSSVRGNQPQHF
V gene: TRBV24-1; clone size: -; D gene: -; J gene: TRBJ2-4; CDR3 DNA: TGTGCCACCAGTGACTCCGGGGCTAGTCCCAGCAAAAACATTCAGTACTTC; CDR3 protein: CATSDSGASPSKNIQYF
V gene: TRBV9; clone size: many; D gene: -; J gene: TRBJ2-7; CDR3 DNA: TGTGCCAGCAGCGTAAGGGGTGGCGAGCAGTACTTC; CDR3 protein: CASSVRGGEQYF
V gene: TRBV28; clone size: -; D gene: -; J gene: TRBJ2-3; CDR3 DNA: TGTGCCAGCAGTTTTCTACTGGAGGGCACAGATACGCAGTATTTT; CDR3 protein: CASSFLLEGTDTQYF
V gene: TRBV30; clone size: -; D gene: -; J gene: TRBJ1-2; CDR3 DNA: TGTGCCTGGAGCGAAGACCTGCGAGACACTATGGGCTACACCTTC; CDR3 protein: CAWSEDLRDTMGYTF
V gene: TRBV28; clone size: -; D gene: -; J gene: TRBJ2-6; CDR3 DNA: TGTGCCAGCGGTACAACAGGAGTCTCTGGGGCCAACGTCCTGACTTTC; CDR3 protein: CASGTTGVSGANVLTF
V gene: TRBV7-2; clone size: many; D gene: TRBD2; J gene: TRBJ2-7; CDR3 DNA: TGTGCCAGCAGCGGGACTAGCGGTCCTTCCTACGAGCAGTACTTC; CDR3 protein: CASSGTSGPSYEQYF
V gene: TRBV4-1; clone size: -; D gene: -; J gene: TRBJ1-1; CDR3 DNA: TGCGCCAGCAGCCAAGAGGAGGTGTGGAGTGAAGCTTTCTTT; CDR3 protein: CASSQEEVWSEAFF
V gene: TRBV7-9; clone size: few; D gene: -; J gene: TRBJ2-5; CDR3 DNA: TGTGCCAGCAGCTGGCATCTCGCTCCAGAGACCCAGTACTTC; CDR3 protein: CASSWHLAPETQYF
V gene: TRBV3-1; clone size: -; D gene: -; J gene: TRBJ2-5; CDR3 DNA: TGTGCCAGCAGCCAGTACATGTCTCCCCTGGAGACCCAGTACTTC; CDR3 protein: CASSQYMSPLETQYF
V gene: TRBV2; clone size: -; D gene: TRBD2; J gene: TRBJ2-5; CDR3 DNA: TGTGCCAGCAGGGAAGGACTAGCGGGAGAGGCCCAGTACTTC; CDR3 protein: CASREGLAGEAQYF
V gene: TRBV5-1; clone size: -; D gene: TRBD1; J gene: TRBJ1-1; CDR3 DNA: TGCGCCAGCAGCTTTGCACCGGGACAGGAGAACACTGAAGCTTTCTTT; CDR3 protein: CASSFAPGQENTEAFF
V gene: TRBV19; clone size: few; D gene: TRBD1; J gene: TRBJ2-4; CDR3 DNA: TGTGCCAGTAGTATAGGTGCAGGGGGCAGAAACATTCAGTACTTC; CDR3 protein: CASSIGAGGRNIQYF
V gene: TRBV20-1; clone size: -; D gene: TRBD2; J gene: TRBJ2-7; CDR3 DNA: TGCAGTGCTAGGCCCGGGACTAGCGACTACGAGCAGTACTTC; CDR3 protein: CSARPGTSDYEQYF
V gene: TRBV12-3/TRBV12-4; clone size: -; D gene: -; J gene: TRBJ2-2; CDR3 DNA: TGTGCCAGCAGATATGCCGGGGAGCTGTTTTTT; CDR3 protein: CASRYAGELFF
V gene: TRBV7-9; clone size: many; D gene: -; J gene: TRBJ2-6; CDR3 DNA: TGTGCCAGCAGCCCCGCCTCCCCGGGAGGGGCCAACGTCCTGACTTTC; CDR3 protein: CASSPASPGGANVLTF
V gene: TRBV6-1; clone size: many; D gene: TRBD1; J gene: TRBJ2-2; CDR3 DNA: TGTGCCAGCAGCTGGACCGGGACAGGGAACACCGGGGAGCTGTTTTTT; CDR3 protein: CASSWTGTGNTGELFF
V gene: TRBV4-1; clone size: -; D gene: -; J gene: TRBJ2-3; CDR3 DNA: TGCGCCAGCAGCACGACCCCTGGGGACACAGATACGCAGTATTTT; CDR3 protein: CASSTTPGDTDTQYF
V gene: TRBV7-8; clone size: many; D gene: -; J gene: TRBJ1-5; CDR3 DNA: TGTGCCAGCAGCCACCGGGACAGCAATCAGCCCCAGCATTTT; CDR3 protein: CASSHRDSNQPQHF
V gene: TRBV12-3/TRBV12-4; clone size: -; D gene: TRBD2; J gene: TRBJ2-1; CDR3 DNA: TGTGCCACTCGGGGACTAGCGTCCTACAATGAGCAGTTCTTC; CDR3 protein: CATRGLASYNEQFF
V gene: TRBV27; clone size: -; D gene: -; J gene: TRBJ2-1; CDR3 DNA: TGTGCCAGCAGTCCCATCTCCCGGGCCCGGGGGTCCTACAATGAGCAGTTCTTC; CDR3 protein: CASSPISRARGSYNEQFF
V gene: TRBV11-3; clone size: -; D gene: -; J gene: TRBJ2-3; CDR3 DNA: TGTGCCAGCAGCCATATGGCCGGGGTTGAGGATACGCAGTATTTT; CDR3 protein: CASSHMAGVEDTQYF
V gene: TRBV28; clone size: many; D gene: TRBD1; J gene: TRBJ2-4; CDR3 DNA: TGTGCCAGCAGCCTACAGGGGTTAGGGGAGTCAACCAAAAACATTCAGTACTTC; CDR3 protein: CASSLQGLGESTKNIQYF
V gene: TRBV6-2/TRBV6-3; clone size: -; D gene: -; J gene: TRBJ1-1; CDR3 DNA: TGTGCCAGCAGGGCGGACAGTAGGAACACTGAAGCTTTCTTT; CDR3 protein: CASRADSRNTEAFF
V gene: TRBV9; clone size: -; D gene: -; J gene: TRBJ2-5; CDR3 DNA: TGTGCCAGCAACGTAGCCGGTCACCAAGAGACCCAGTACTTC; CDR3 protein: CASNVAGHQETQYF
V gene: TRBV28; clone size: many; D gene: -; J gene: TRBJ1-1; CDR3 DNA: TGTGCCAGCAGTCTAGGGGGGGTCGCTGAAGCTTTCTTT; CDR3 protein: CASSLGGVAEAFF
V gene: TRBV27; clone size: many; D gene: TRBD1; J gene: TRBJ1-6; CDR3 DNA: TGTGCCAGCAGTCGCCGGGACAGGGATAATTCACCCCTCCACTTT; CDR3 protein: CASSRRDRDNSPLHF
V gene: TRBV29-1; clone size: many; D gene: -; J gene: TRBJ1-1; CDR3 DNA: TGCAGCGTTGACGGCTGGGGGAACACTGAAGCTTTCTTT; CDR3 protein: CSVDGWGNTEAFF